These 8 T cell receptor beta chains share one sample of origin, sequenced in a study of cytomegalovirus exposure and HLA in healthy donors. 13 Jbeta primers and 60 Vbeta primers were used for the PCR. Only in-frame clones appear in the TCRdb table, and some are missing; sequencing was by immunoSEQ multiplex PCR. The repertoire has about 120,000 clones, about four fifths of them found once; the top ten carry around 1.5%. Sequencing was carried out using PBMCs. Every receptor here comes from a woman between 18 and 30 years old in good health and CMV-seronegative.

The rearrangement joins TRBV28 to TRBJ1-4; D is ambiguous. Germline V CDR1 and CDR2: MDHEN, SYDVKM. CDR3 length equals 13 residues. V was trimmed by 3 bases and J by 6 bases, leaving 8 bases between them. CDR3 protein: CASSFGRDEKLFF. The DNA for the CDR3 is TGTGCCAGCAGTTTCGGGCGGGATGAAAAACTGTTTTTT.

The chain combines TRBV7-9 with TRBJ2-1; TRBD2 aligns across 8 bases. The CDR3 has 17 amino acids. Germline V lookup: CDR1 SEHNR, CDR2 FQNEAQ (reference sequence). The V segment lost 4 bases and the J segment 4 bases; nucleotides outside the gene matches: 12. CDR3: CASSSVTGLEGYNEQFF. DNA for the CDR3: TGTGCCAGCAGCTCTGTGACGGGACTAGAAGGATACAATGAGCAGTTCTTC.

Within the sample, this clone is medium-sized. The chain joins TRBV18 to TRBJ2-7, with D possibly TRBD2 on 6 matching bases. With 2 bases removed from V and 1 base from J, the gap between germline ends came to 6 bases. This CDR3 spans 13 amino acids. CDR1 is KGHSH, CDR2 LQKENI, per germline. Written as DNA, the CDR3 is TGTGCCAGCTCACCAGGGGGGTCCTACGAGCAGTACTTC. Translation gives CASSPGGSYEQYF.

CDR3 bases: TGTGCCAGCAGTGACAGGGGGCGAATGGATACGCAGTATTTT. This codes for CASSDRGRMDTQYF. The V and J genes are TRBV2 and TRBJ2-3; TRBD1 agrees at 8 bases. This CDR3 comprises 14 residues. V shed 3 bases and J 6 bases; nucleotides not matched to a gene: 5. The germline gives CDR1 SNHLY, CDR2 FYNNEI. The full variable domain, in which reference TRBV2 and TRBJ2-3 provide the parts outside the CDR3, is EPEVTQTPSHQVTQMGQEVILRCVPISNHLYFYWYRQILGQKVEFLVSFYNNEISEKSEIFDDQFSVERPDGSNFTLKIRSTKLEDSAMYFCASSDRGRMDTQYFGPGTRLTVL.

The V gene is TRBV4-3, the J gene TRBJ1-5; 8 bases align to TRBD1. CDR3 length equals 15 residues. CDR1 is LGHNA, CDR2 YSLEER, per germline. The trim removed 4 bases at V and 6 bases at J, leaving 8 bases unmatched. The CDR3 bases are TGCGCCAGCAGCCCCCAGGACAGGGCGGGTCAGCCCCAGCATTTT. It specifies CASSPQDRAGQPQHF.

V is TRBV5-1 and J is TRBJ2-2; 8 positions agree with TRBD1. CDR1 is SGHRS, CDR2 YFSETQ, per germline. The CDR3 spans 15 residues. V shed 4 bases, J shed 2 bases, and the junction held 4 bases outside the gene matches. The CDR3 coding sequence is TGCGCCAGCAGCGGGCAGGGGGCCAACACCGGGGAGCTGTTTTTT. Translating it yields CASSGQGANTGELFF.

This sequence joins TRBV10-3 and TRBJ1-1; TRBD1 is a possible D gene (5 bases). Germline V gene data show CDR1 as ENHRY and CDR2 as SYGVKD. Between the trimmed V and J ends, which lost 3 bases and 1 base, there was a span of 12 bases. The CDR3 is 15 residues long. The CDR3 spells CAISDGGYKNTEAFF. As DNA, the CDR3 is TGTGCCATCAGTGACGGGGGATATAAGAACACTGAAGCTTTCTTT.

The chain is built from TRBV14 and TRBJ2-3; D gene unclear. The germline V gene has CDR1 SGHDN and CDR2 FVKESK. This CDR3 spans 13 amino acids. V lost 0 bases, J lost 4 bases, and 5 bases lay in between. The CDR3 here is CASSQDSPDTQYF. The CDR3 DNA reads TGTGCCAGCAGCCAAGATAGCCCAGATACGCAGTATTTT.